One sample yielded the 27 T cell receptor beta chains listed below, sequenced in a study of blood T cell repertoires in COVID-19. Profiled with immunoSEQ multiplex PCR; TCRdb holds only in-frame clones, not every one. The repertoire consists of more than 80,000 clones, with 65% to 75% occurring once and the leading ten covering more than 0.8%. Sequences were obtained from peripheral blood. Receptors were obtained from a human donor with acute or convalescent COVID-19. The donor label of this sample is uncertain.

The chain is built from TRBV19 and TRBJ2-7, with a weak D call TRBD1 (5 bases). Germline lookup yields CDR1 LNHDA and CDR2 SQIVND (reference sequence). The CDR3 length is 14 residues. The V end lost 2 bases, the J end lost 3 bases, and 11 bases lay between the germline ends. The CDR3 sequence: CASSIQGTYYEQYF. DNA of the CDR3: TGTGCCAGTAGTATACAGGGAACCTACTACGAGCAGTACTTC.

The chain recombines TRBV9 with TRBJ1-4, with TRBD1 as a possible D gene (5 bases). The CDR3 sequence is 14 residues long. Trimming shortened V by 0 bases and J by 3 bases, and 6 bases separated the two germline ends. In germline, CDR1 is SGDLS, CDR2 YYNGEE. The CDR3 coding sequence is TGTGCCAGCAGCGTAGGGGGGGCTAATGAAAAACTGTTTTTT. Translating gives CASSVGGANEKLFF.

This clone turned up a few times. This sequence joins TRBV28 and TRBJ2-5, with D possibly TRBD2 on 7 matching bases. V was shortened by 2 bases and J by 1 base, with 20 bases between the two germline ends. The CDR3 is 18 residues long. CDR1 is MDHEN and CDR2 is SYDVKM in the germline V gene. CDR3 region: CASSLSPELGGLQETQYF. CDR3 nucleotides: TGTGCCAGCAGTTTAAGTCCTGAGCTGGGGGGGCTCCAAGAGACCCAGTACTTC.

The V call is TRBV9, the J call TRBJ1-1; D not resolved. The CDR3 has 14 residues. In germline, CDR1 is SGDLS, CDR2 YYNGEE. The V end was cut by 0 bases, the J end by 0 bases, with 6 bases between. The DNA for the CDR3 is TGTGCCAGCAGCGTAGGTGCTATGAACACTGAAGCTTTCTTT. It codes for CASSVGAMNTEAFF.

The chain has TRBV6-6 and TRBJ1-2, with 10 nucleotides matching TRBD1. The CDR3 length is 15 residues. The germline gives CDR1 MNHNY, CDR2 SVGAGI (reference sequence). V lost 5 bases to trimming and J lost 5 bases; unmatched junction nucleotides: 8. CDR3 residues: CASSVDRGPGYGYTF. Written as DNA, the CDR3 is TGTGCCAGCAGTGTCGACAGGGGGCCGGGGTATGGCTACACCTTC.

This clone was seen a handful of times. This chain's CDR3 is CASSFGQNTGELFF. The CDR3 DNA is TGTGCCAGCAGCTTTGGGCAAAACACCGGGGAGCTGTTTTTT. This chain connects TRBV11-2 to TRBJ2-2; no firm D call. Germline lookup yields CDR1 SGHAT and CDR2 FQNNGV. Trimming stripped 3 bases from V and 2 bases from J, with 7 bases between. The CDR3 is made up of 14 amino acids.

The V gene is TRBV18, the J gene TRBJ2-2; D is undetermined. There are 12 residues in the CDR3. The V end was cut by 5 bases, the J end by 7 bases, with 8 bases between. Germline V gene lookup returns CDR1 KGHSH and CDR2 LQKENI. The CDR3 region has the DNA TGTGCCAGCTCAAAAATTAACGGGGAGCTGTTTTTT. It is translated as CASSKINGELFF.

The chain couples TRBV10-3 to TRBJ1-1; 9 nucleotides match TRBD1. The CDR3 is made up of 14 amino acids. J gave up 3 bases and V 8 bases, and 7 bases lay outside the gene matches. The germline V gene encodes CDR1 ENHRY and CDR2 SYGVKD. The CDR3 reads CAIATGGRYTEAFF. DNA of the CDR3: TGTGCCATCGCGACAGGGGGTCGGTACACTGAAGCTTTCTTT.

This clone was seen just once. The rearrangement links TRBV2 to TRBJ1-2; D is undetermined. The CDR3 has 11 amino acids. Germline values: CDR1 SNHLY, CDR2 FYNNEI. Trimming removed 7 bases from V and 8 bases from J, with 11 bases in between. CDR3 residues: CASTGPGGYTF. Written as DNA, the CDR3 is TGTGCCAGCACCGGCCCGGGAGGCTACACCTTC.

This rearrangement joins TRBV5-6 to TRBJ1-6; D may be TRBD1 (5 bases). CDR1 and CDR2 from the germline V gene are SGHDT and YYEEEE. The CDR3 contains 15 residues. Trimming took 4 bases from V and 3 from J, leaving 11 bases between them. This chain's CDR3 is CASSETEFYNSPLHF. For the CDR3, the DNA is TGTGCCAGCAGCGAGACAGAGTTCTATAATTCACCCCTCCACTTT.

The rearrangement joins TRBV24-1 to TRBJ1-5; maybe TRBD1 (6 bases). Trimming removed 2 bases from V and 2 bases from J, with 12 bases in between. Germline CDR1 and CDR2: KGHDR and SFDVKD. The CDR3 runs to 16 residues. CDR3 bases: TGTGCCACCAGTGATTATAAGGGGGAAGGCAATCAGCCCCAGCATTTT. Translation gives CATSDYKGEGNQPQHF.

As regards this clone: The germline gene is not matched at one end of the junction; a read error may be the cause. The chain links TRBV6-5 to TRBJ1-1; the D is unclear. CDR3 length equals 15 residues. The germline V gene has CDR1 MNHEY and CDR2 SVGAGI. CDR3 in DNA: TGTGCCGGCAGTTACTCTTTAACCGGGAGTACTGAAGCTTTCTTT. This encodes CAGSYSLTGSTEAFF.

Only a few counts were recorded for this clone. The genes are TRBV29-1 and TRBJ2-1; D is possibly TRBD1 (7 bases). Germline-derived CDR1 and CDR2 are SQVTM and ANQGSEA. Trimming removed 7 bases from V and 3 bases from J, with 16 bases in between. This CDR3 is built from 14 residues. In nucleotides, the CDR3 is TGCAGCGCCGTTGCGGGACAGATCTACAATGAGCAGTTCTTC. Amino acid sequence: CSAVAGQIYNEQFF.

This chain joins TRBV21-1 and TRBJ2-3; the table calls TRBD2, which could not be checked here. TRBV21-1 is a documented pseudogene. This CDR3 has 12 residues. The chain's CDR3 is CASSKAPGGEYF. The CDR3 DNA is TGTGCCAGCAGCAAAGCGCCGGGGGGCGAGTATTTT.

The chain combines TRBV29-1 with TRBJ2-6, with D unclear. The V end lost 3 bases, the J end lost 2 bases, and 8 bases lay between the germline ends. Per germline, CDR1 SQVTM and CDR2 ANQGSEA. CDR3 length: 14 residues. Written as DNA, the CDR3 is TGCAGCGTTGAGTGGTCAGCTGGGGCCAACGTCCTGACTTTC. It translates to CSVEWSAGANVLTF.

The rearrangement uses TRBV5-1 and TRBJ1-4; TRBD1 agrees at 7 bases. V gave up 2 bases and J gave up 3 bases; unmatched junction bases: 4. Germline CDR1 is SGHRS and CDR2 is YFSETQ. The CDR3 is made up of 15 amino acids. CDR3 sequence (DNA): TGCGCCAGCAGCTTTAGGACAGGATCTAATGAAAAACTGTTTTTT. As protein: CASSFRTGSNEKLFF.

This clone was found once. V usage is TRBV29-1 and J usage is TRBJ1-2; weak D call: TRBD1 (5 bases). From germline, CDR1 is SQVTM and CDR2 ANQGSEA. This CDR3 comprises 14 residues. The V and J ends lost 0 bases and 8 bases respectively, with 16 bases between them. CDR3 protein: CSVEEGFRGVGYTF. CDR3 DNA: TGCAGCGTTGAAGAGGGGTTTAGGGGTGTCGGCTACACCTTC.

The J gene is TRBJ1-6, the V gene TRBV6-5, with D uncertain. The CDR3 spans 15 residues. V shed 10 bases and J shed 4 bases, with 17 bases lying between them. CDR1 is MNHEY and CDR2 is SVGAGI in the germline V gene. CDR3 bases: TGTGCCACCAAGGACGCGGGCGGGTATAATTCACCCCTCCACTTT. It is translated as CATKDAGGYNSPLHF.

The rearrangement links TRBV10-3 to TRBJ1-2; TRBD1 matches 8 bases. V lost 5 bases and J lost 4; bases outside the gene matches: 6. Germline V gene data show CDR1 as ENHRY and CDR2 as SYGVKD. The CDR3 is 14 residues long. Here the CDR3 reads CAISTTGDSYGYTF. The CDR3 DNA is TGTGCCATCAGTACGACAGGGGATTCCTATGGCTACACCTTC.

The J gene is TRBJ2-3, the V gene TRBV19, with 8 bases fitting TRBD2. CDR1 and CDR2 (germline): LNHDA, SQIVND (reference sequence). CDR3 length: 14 amino acids. Here the CDR3 DNA reads TGTGCAGCAGGTCGGCGGGGGGACACAGATACGCAGTATTTT. As protein: CAAGRRGDTDTQYF.

The V call is TRBV5-6, the J call TRBJ2-1; the match to TRBD1 covers 9 bases. Germline-derived CDR1 and CDR2 are SGHDT and YYEEEE. This CDR3 is built from 17 residues. With V trimmed by 0 bases and J by 4 bases, 8 bases remained unmatched. The CDR3 loop reads CASSLGGGTGPYNEQFF. The CDR3 DNA sequence: TGTGCCAGCAGCTTGGGAGGCGGGACAGGGCCTTACAATGAGCAGTTCTTC.

The chain employs TRBV18 and TRBJ2-3, with TRBD2 identical over 9 bases. CDR1 KGHSH and CDR2 LQKENI come from the germline V gene. V lost 1 base to trimming and J lost 1 base; unmatched junction nucleotides: 3. CDR3 length: 16 amino acids. CDR3 sequence: CASSPLAGVRTDTQYF. CDR3 nucleotides: TGTGCCAGCTCACCACTAGCGGGGGTTCGCACAGATACGCAGTATTTT.

This chain uses TRBV30 with TRBJ2-1; the match to TRBD2 covers 16 bases. CDR1 is GTSNPN and CDR2 is SVGIG in the germline V gene (reference sequence). The CDR3 has 20 amino acids. Trimming cost V 6 bases and J 1 base; bases outside gene matches: 15. The CDR3 sequence: CACRDLGLAGGPISYNEQFF. For the CDR3, the DNA is TGTGCCTGCCGAGACTTGGGACTAGCGGGGGGGCCGATATCCTACAATGAGCAGTTCTTC.

The rearrangement joins TRBV3-1 (or the pseudogene TRBV3-2) to TRBJ1-3, with D possibly being TRBD1 (5 bases). This CDR3 has 13 residues. Trimming shortened V by 8 bases and J by 4 bases, and 12 bases separated the two germline ends. Per germline, CDR1 LGHDT and CDR2 YNNKEL (reference sequence). The CDR3 loop is CASRPGGGNTIYF. For the CDR3, the DNA is TGTGCCAGCCGGCCGGGGGGAGGAAACACCATATATTTT.

The rearrangement uses TRBV5-4 and TRBJ2-1; no reliable D call. The CDR3 totals 13 residues. The V gene lost 2 bases and the J gene lost 4 bases, with 7 bases spanning the gap. CDR1 is SGHNT, CDR2 YYREEE, per germline (reference sequence). The CDR3 loop reads CASSLREYNEQFF. DNA for the CDR3: TGTGCCAGCAGCTTACGAGAATACAATGAGCAGTTCTTC.

The chain links TRBV5-6 to TRBJ1-6, with 9 bases matching TRBD1. Germline CDR1 is SGHDT and CDR2 is YYEEEE. The CDR3 has 15 amino acids. V shed 0 bases and J 10 bases; nucleotides not matched to a gene: 5. The chain's CDR3 is CASSLAGTGLSPLHF. Here the CDR3 DNA reads TGTGCCAGCAGCTTGGCCGGGACAGGGCTCTCACCCCTCCACTTT. Full variable domain (remainder filled in from reference TRBV5-6 and TRBJ1-6): DAGVTQSPTHLIKTRGQQVTLRCSPKSGHDTVSWYQQALGQGPQFIFQYYEEEERQRGNFPDRFSGHQFPNYSSELNVNALLLGDSALYLCASSLAGTGLSPLHFGNGTRLTVT.

The chain employs TRBV6-5 and TRBJ2-7; weak D call: TRBD1 (6 bases). Trimming removed 4 bases at V and 4 bases at J, with 8 bases between. CDR1 is MNHEY, CDR2 SVGAGI, per germline. The CDR3 is 12 amino acids. CDR3 sequence reads: CASSSQGYEQYV. In nucleotides, the CDR3 is TGTGCCAGCAGTTCACAGGGTTACGAGCAGTACGTC.